These 10 T cell receptor beta chains came from one sample sequenced in a study of T cell responses to AZD1222 COVID-19 vaccine. Libraries were prepared by immunoSEQ multiplex PCR; TCRdb keeps only in-frame clonotypes and omits some of them. The data hold 150,000 or so clones, with over 75% observed a single time. The sample consisted of peripheral blood, taken on day 0 of AZD1222 vaccination. The origin of the receptors is an adult in good health.

The chain combines TRBV30 with TRBJ1-4; no clear D gene. Germline assignment: CDR1 GTSNPN and CDR2 SVGIG (reference sequence). V gave up 2 bases and J gave up 4 bases, with 11 bases separating them. The CDR3 spans 14 residues. CDR3: CAWSITIYNEKLFF. CDR3 DNA sequence: TGTGCCTGGAGTATAACCATATATAATGAAAAACTGTTTTTT.

The V call is TRBV4-2, the J call TRBJ1-5, with D uncertain. The CDR3 length is 15 residues. The V end was cut by 4 bases, the J end by 2 bases, with 12 bases between. Germline CDR1 and CDR2: LGHNA and YNFKEQ. DNA of the CDR3: TGTGCCAGCAGCCGAGAATTCGGGGGCAATCAGCCCCAGCATTTT. Amino acid sequence: CASSREFGGNQPQHF.

This clone occurred a few times. The chain joins TRBV6-5 to TRBJ2-7; TRBD1 matches at 9 bases. Trimming at V came to 4 bases and at J to 4 bases, leaving 11 bases not matched to a gene. The CDR3 has 16 amino acids. Germline CDR1 is MNHEY and CDR2 is SVGAGI. The CDR3 DNA sequence: TGTGCCAGCAGTTTCCCTTCCGGGACAGGGAAATACGAGCAGTACTTC. This codes for CASSFPSGTGKYEQYF.

This clone was observed a single time. The chain joins TRBV4-3 to TRBJ1-6; maybe TRBD1 (6 bases). The CDR3 is 15 residues long. Germline values: CDR1 LGHNA, CDR2 YSLEER. The V gene lost 0 bases and the J gene lost 10 bases, with 13 bases spanning the gap. In DNA, the CDR3 is TGCGCCAGCAGCCAAGATCCAAGGGGACAATCACCCCTCCACTTT. It translates to CASSQDPRGQSPLHF.

In nucleotides, the CDR3 is TGTGCCAGCAGCCCAAGGACGGACGGACGGGGCGAGCAGTTCTTC. Encoded protein: CASSPRTDGRGEQFF. V is TRBV3-1 (or the pseudogene TRBV3-2) and J is TRBJ2-1; D tentatively fits TRBD1 or TRBD2 (5 bases each). Between the trimmed V and J ends, which lost 4 bases and 10 bases, there was a span of 20 bases. CDR3 size: 15 residues. Germline values: CDR1 LGHDT, CDR2 YNNKEL (reference sequence).

This chain joins TRBV9 and TRBJ2-5; TRBD2 agrees at 9 bases. The germline V gene encodes CDR1 SGDLS and CDR2 YYNGEE. With 3 bases clipped from V and 5 bases from J, the junction kept 11 bases outside the gene matches. The CDR3 covers 16 residues. DNA of the CDR3: TGTGCCAGCAGCGCATTAGCGGGAGCCCTGGGGGAGACCCAGTACTTC. Its translation: CASSALAGALGETQYF.

The genes are TRBV19 and TRBJ1-1; possibly TRBD1 for D (5 bases). This CDR3 spans 14 amino acids. Trimming left V 2 bases short and J 12 bases short, with 19 bases between. Germline assignment: CDR1 LNHDA and CDR2 SQIVND (reference sequence). CDR3 sequence reads: CASSIPSLRVGPFF. The CDR3 coding sequence is TGTGCCAGTAGTATACCGTCTCTCAGGGTAGGGCCTTTCTTT.

The rearrangement links TRBV3-1 (or the pseudogene TRBV3-2) to TRBJ2-7; unclear D gene. The CDR3 has 16 amino acids. V gave up 1 base and J gave up 1 base, with 14 bases separating them. Germline CDR1 and CDR2: LGHDT and YNNKEL (reference sequence). This CDR3 is CASSQVTYGYSYEQYF. CDR3 DNA sequence: TGTGCCAGCAGCCAAGTTACTTACGGTTATTCCTACGAGCAGTACTTC.

The chain combines TRBV2 with TRBJ1-3; no clear D. Germline V gene data show CDR1 as SNHLY and CDR2 as FYNNEI. Trimming took 0 bases from V and 3 from J, leaving 12 bases between them. This CDR3 is 16 amino acids long. The CDR3 sequence: CASSEALRASGNTIYF. The DNA of the CDR3 is TGTGCCAGCAGTGAAGCGTTGAGGGCAAGTGGAAACACCATATATTTT.

This sequence joins TRBV13 and TRBJ1-2; D ambiguous. V was pared by 4 bases and J by 5 bases, with 5 bases between. CDR1 and CDR2 from the germline V gene are PRHDT and FYEKMQ (reference sequence). CDR3 length: 11 residues. CDR3 amino acids: CASSSLYGYTF. The CDR3, as DNA: TGTGCCAGCAGCTCCCTGTATGGCTACACCTTC. Variable domain in full (rest from reference TRBV13 and TRBJ1-2): AAGVIQSPRHLIKEKRETATLKCYPIPRHDTVYWYQQGPGQDPQFLISFYEKMQSDKGSIPDRFSAQQFSDYHSELNMSSLELGDSALYFCASSSLYGYTFGSGTRLTVV.